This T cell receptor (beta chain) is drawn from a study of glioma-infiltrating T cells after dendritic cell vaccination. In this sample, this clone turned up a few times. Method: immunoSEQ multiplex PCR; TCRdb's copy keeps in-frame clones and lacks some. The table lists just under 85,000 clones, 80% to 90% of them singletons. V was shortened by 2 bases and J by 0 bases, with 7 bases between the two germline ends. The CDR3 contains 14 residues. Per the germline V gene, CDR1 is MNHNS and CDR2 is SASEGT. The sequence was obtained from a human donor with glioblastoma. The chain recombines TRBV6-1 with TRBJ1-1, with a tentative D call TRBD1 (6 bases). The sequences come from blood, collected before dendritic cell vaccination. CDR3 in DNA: TGTGCCAGCAGTGAACAGGGGATGAACACTGAAGCTTTCTTT. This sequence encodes CASSEQGMNTEAFF.